This T cell receptor (beta chain) was obtained from a study of T cell responses to AZD1222 COVID-19 vaccine. Study-level results: The number of AZD1222 recipients seropositive at baseline was only 5 to 7. It should be noted that donors were predominantly white British and more often female, and clonal diversity was possibly underestimated.

The V and J ends lost 3 bases and 1 base, in that order; junction bases with no gene match: 1. CDR3 length equals 15 residues. Germline assignment: CDR1 LGHDT and CDR2 YNNKEL (reference sequence). Only in-frame clones appear in the TCRdb table, and some are missing; sequencing was by immunoSEQ multiplex PCR. The sample has around 89,000 clones; approximately 84% are singletons. Points on this clone: What it binds is unknown.

The gene calls are TRBV3-1 (or the pseudogene TRBV3-2) and TRBJ2-2; the match to TRBD1 covers 8 bases. Sequencing used peripheral blood, obtained on day 0 of AZD1222 vaccination. This clonotype was sampled from an adult in good health. CDR3 protein: CASSHGTGNTGELFF. CDR3 sequence (DNA): TGTGCCAGCAGCCACGGGACAGGGAACACCGGGGAGCTGTTTTTT.